This TCR beta chain was observed in a study of regulatory T cells in long-lasting Graves disease. Study conclusions and caveats: TRBV28, TRBJ1-2 and TRBJ2-5 emerged as the favored segments in persistent disease.

This clonotype was observed many times. What it binds is unknown. The time point was: newly diagnosed GD, antithyroid drugs for less than 3 months. RNA from PBMCs was the source of the TCR library. Libraries of TCR beta came from iRepertoire HTBI primers plus Arm-PCR of CDR3 regions. One entry per CDR3 protein results from TCRdb running MiXCR on the multiplex PCR reads. This table has about 220,000 distinct CDR3 sequences, 15% to 20% appearing once. V lost 1 base, J lost 2 bases, and 6 bases lay in between. The CDR3 spans 13 residues. CDR1 is SGHAT, CDR2 FQNNGV, per germline. The sample also formed part of further work on T cells in Graves' hyperthyroidism and ophthalmopathy.

The sequence was collected from a woman aged 25 to 45 with Graves disease. The sequencing here drew on peripheral blood mononuclear cells (PBMCs), taken at new diagnosis, from a patient treated with antithyroid drugs. This chain joins TRBV11-2 and TRBJ2-7; D may be TRBD1 (5 bases). The CDR3 reads CASSLVQAYEQYF. The CDR3 region has the DNA TGTGCCAGCAGCTTAGTACAGGCCTACGAGCAGTACTTC.